This record looks at one T cell receptor (beta chain) sequence and its context. Sample-barcoded 5' priming and a J-beta primer mix drove a second PCR of about 7 to 11 cycles. A single record per CDR3 protein comes from TCRdb applying MiXCR to the 5' RACE reads. The repertoire holds about 570,000 distinct CDR3 sequences, approximately 26% seen once, with approximately 3.5% in the top ten. There are 11 residues in the CDR3. The ends lost 4 bases at V and 11 bases at J; junction bases unmatched: 2. In germline, CDR1 is SQVTM, CDR2 ANQGSEA. The data stem from a study of blood T cells in healthy people across ages. The data were also submitted as part of a second study, on T cells of mothers and their children.

Sequencing input: blood. The source is a boy aged 2 to 10 in good health. V gene TRBV29-1 combines with J gene TRBJ2-3, with 11 bases aligning to TRBD2. CDR3: CSVVLAGEQYF. CDR3 sequence (DNA): TGCAGCGTTGTACTAGCGGGAGAGCAGTATTTT.